These 23 T cell receptor beta chains were sequenced from one sample in a study of blood T cell repertoires in COVID-19. Sequenced by immunoSEQ multiplex PCR; TCRdb stores in-frame clones only, minus some. The repertoire holds approximately 98,000 clones, with about 80% as singletons. The sequenced sample was peripheral blood. The source is a man aged 55 to 70 with acute or convalescent COVID-19.

This clone has at least ten counts. CDR3 sequence reads: CASSPGPDAYEQYF. The CDR3, as DNA: TGCGCCAGCTCACCAGGGCCTGATGCCTACGAGCAGTACTTC. The genes are TRBV5-1 and TRBJ2-7, with D tentatively TRBD1 (5 bases). The CDR3 spans 14 residues. The germline CDR1 and CDR2 sequences are SGHRS and YFSETQ. The V end was cut by 7 bases, the J end by 2 bases, with 16 bases between.

The CDR3 sequence is CAISDMKQPNEKLFF. DNA of the CDR3: TGTGCCATCAGTGATATGAAACAGCCTAATGAAAAACTGTTTTTT. This chain links TRBV10-3 with TRBJ1-4, with unresolved D. The CDR3 has 15 amino acids. The ends were cut back, 3 bases at V and 3 bases at J, with 11 bases in the middle. Germline V lookup: CDR1 ENHRY, CDR2 SYGVKD.

The V and J genes are TRBV4-1 and TRBJ1-2; 8 nucleotides match TRBD1. The germline V gene has CDR1 MGHRA and CDR2 YSYEKL. The CDR3 runs 18 residues. The ends lost 0 bases at V and 4 bases at J; junction bases unmatched: 13. DNA of the CDR3: TGCGCCAGCAGCCAAGACCCCTACCCCGGACAGGGTTCCTATGGCTACACCTTC. Its translation: CASSQDPYPGQGSYGYTF.

Concerning this clone: Germline is not matched at one junction end, which may reflect a read error. The chain couples TRBV24-1 to TRBJ1-2; TRBD1 aligns across 7 bases. CDR3 length: 13 amino acids. CDR1 and CDR2 (germline): KGHDR, SFDVKD. CDR3 DNA: TGTGCCACCATGGACAGGACCAACTTTGGCTACACCTTC. Translated, it gives CATMDRTNFGYTF.

This clone was seen a few times. V gene TRBV18 combines with J gene TRBJ1-6; D remains unclear. CDR3 length equals 15 residues. The V gene's germline CDR1 is KGHSH and CDR2 LQKENI. The V end was cut by 5 bases, the J end by 6 bases, with 14 bases between. The CDR3 coding sequence is TGTGCCAGCTCAGGTGAGAGGGCTGGTAATTCACCCCTCCACTTT. It is translated as CASSGERAGNSPLHF.

V gene TRBV19 combines with J gene TRBJ1-3; D call uncertain. This CDR3 region has 15 residues. V dropped 2 bases and J dropped 0 bases, with 8 bases sitting between them. CDR1 is LNHDA and CDR2 is SQIVND in the germline V gene (reference sequence). The CDR3 here is CASSISQISGNTIYF. The CDR3 DNA sequence: TGTGCCAGTAGTATATCTCAGATCTCTGGAAACACCATATATTTT.

The V call is TRBV2, the J call TRBJ1-1; tentatively, D is TRBD1 (5 bases). Germline CDR1 reads SNHLY; CDR2 reads FYNNEI. The germline V and J ends were trimmed by 8 bases and 3 bases, with 7 bases remaining between them. The CDR3 runs to 11 residues. CDR3 bases: TGTGCCAGCCGGGGGGACACTGAAGCTTTCTTT. Amino acids: CASRGDTEAFF. Complete variable domain (other parts from reference TRBV2 and TRBJ1-1): EPEVTQTPSHQVTQMGQEVILRCVPISNHLYFYWYRQILGQKVEFLVSFYNNEISEKSEIFDDQFSVERPDGSNFTLKIRSTKLEDSAMYFCASRGDTEAFFGQGTRLTVV.

The chain couples TRBV30 to TRBJ2-1, with TRBD2 identical over 14 bases. Germline CDR1 and CDR2: GTSNPN and SVGIG (reference sequence). The CDR3 has 18 amino acids. With 0 bases clipped from V and 6 bases from J, the junction kept 10 bases outside the gene matches. This CDR3 is CAWSVPRLAGGRSNEQFF. The CDR3 DNA sequence: TGTGCCTGGAGTGTCCCACGACTAGCGGGAGGGCGTTCCAATGAGCAGTTCTTC.

The V gene is TRBV5-1, the J gene TRBJ2-1; a possible D gene is TRBD1 (5 bases). Per germline, CDR1 SGHRS and CDR2 YFSETQ. V was clipped by 1 base and J by 7 bases, with 12 bases between them. The CDR3 spans 14 residues. The CDR3 DNA reads TGCGCCAGCAGCTTGTATGGGGCTAGAAATGAGCAGTTCTTC. It yields the protein CASSLYGARNEQFF.

This chain links TRBV19 with TRBJ2-1; TRBD2 agrees at 11 bases. The CDR3 totals 15 residues. After removal of 4 bases from V and 6 bases from J, the junction contained 5 bases not matched to a gene. The germline V gene has CDR1 LNHDA and CDR2 SQIVND (reference sequence). The CDR3 DNA reads as TGTGCCAGTAGTACAACTAGCGGGAGTTTCAATGAGCAGTTCTTC. Translation: CASSTTSGSFNEQFF.

This chain connects TRBV7-2 to TRBJ2-7, with 12 bases that match TRBD1. With V trimmed by 1 base and J by 5 bases, 6 bases remained unmatched. The germline V gene encodes CDR1 SGHTA and CDR2 FQGNSA. The CDR3 is 16 amino acids. The CDR3 nucleotides read TGTGCCAGCAGCTTAGAACCGGGACAGGGGGCCCACGAGCAGTACTTC. This translates into CASSLEPGQGAHEQYF.

CDR3 protein: CASSPRTGTGSADTQYF. As DNA, the CDR3 is TGTGCCAGTAGTCCCCGCACCGGGACAGGGAGCGCAGATACGCAGTATTTT. V is TRBV19 and J is TRBJ2-3; 9 bases are a match to TRBD1. CDR3 length equals 17 residues. After removal of 5 bases from V and 4 bases from J, the junction contained 13 bases not matched to a gene. CDR1 is LNHDA, CDR2 SQIVND, per germline (reference sequence).

A note on this clone: This CDR3 is also generated by other DNA sequences in the sample. The gene calls are TRBV6-2 or TRBV6-3 and TRBJ2-1; 7 nucleotides agree with TRBD2. The CDR3 has 14 residues. The germline V gene encodes CDR1 MNHEY and CDR2 SVGEGT. After removal of 3 bases from V and 4 bases from J, the junction contained 3 bases not matched to a gene. CDR3 nucleotides: TGTGCCAGCAGTTATCTGGGGGGGTACAATGAGCAGTTCTTC. It is translated as CASSYLGGYNEQFF.

The genes are TRBV27 and TRBJ2-7, with TRBD2 matching 7 bases. Per the germline V gene, CDR1 is MNHEY and CDR2 is SMNVEV (reference sequence). There are 14 residues in the CDR3. V lost 4 bases, J lost 2 bases, and 5 bases stayed unmatched. The CDR3 reads CASSSGRIPYEQYF. The CDR3 nucleotides read TGTGCCAGCAGTTCCGGGAGGATTCCCTACGAGCAGTACTTC.

The V call is TRBV27, the J call TRBJ2-5; the match to TRBD1 covers 7 bases. Germline V gene sequence: CDR1 MNHEY, CDR2 SMNVEV (reference sequence). Trimming took 8 bases from V and 3 from J; bases not matched to a gene: 6. The CDR3 runs to 13 residues. CDR3: CASSRDREETQYF. The CDR3 bases are TGTGCCAGCTCCCGTGACAGGGAAGAGACCCAGTACTTC.

The chain has TRBV30 and TRBJ1-1; 8 nucleotides line up with TRBD1. This CDR3 is built from 14 residues. With 2 bases clipped from V and 1 base from J, the junction kept 3 bases outside the gene matches. Germline CDR1 reads GTSNPN; CDR2 reads SVGIG (reference sequence). CDR3 sequence reads: CAWSLGQGNTEAFF. Written as DNA, the CDR3 is TGTGCCTGGAGTCTCGGACAGGGGAACACTGAAGCTTTCTTT.

The chain uses TRBV23-1 and TRBJ1-5, with D unclear. TRBV23-1 has ORF status, its function being uncertain. CDR3 length: 18 amino acids. Trimming removed 0 bases at V and 6 bases at J, with 21 bases between. The CDR3 sequence is CASSQSRPGIFSTQPQHF. In DNA, the CDR3 is TGCGCCAGCAGTCAATCTCGGCCAGGTATATTTTCTACTCAGCCCCAGCATTTT.

The chain uses TRBV6-5 and TRBJ2-7; D is perhaps TRBD1 (5 bases). The CDR3 is made up of 14 amino acids. The V gene's germline CDR1 is MNHEY and CDR2 SVGAGI. The ends were cut back, 10 bases at V and 5 bases at J, with 21 bases in the middle. CDR3 region: CATILGQGGDEQYF. The CDR3 nucleotides are TGTGCCACCATTTTAGGGCAGGGTGGCGACGAGCAGTACTTC.

The rearrangement links TRBV19 to TRBJ1-2; D unclear. The CDR3 covers 15 residues. CDR1 and CDR2 from the germline V gene are LNHDA and SQIVND (reference sequence). Deletions cut 6 bases from V and 4 bases from J, with 18 bases between. In DNA form, the CDR3 reads TGTGCCAGTAGCTTATTGGAGCCTAGGAGCTATGGCTACACCTTC. Its translation is CASSLLEPRSYGYTF.

The rearrangement joins TRBV27 to TRBJ1-1; tentative D call: TRBD1 (6 bases). Germline V lookup: CDR1 MNHEY, CDR2 SMNVEV (reference sequence). Trimming removed 4 bases from V and 1 base from J, with 13 bases in between. There are 15 residues in the CDR3. This chain's CDR3 is CASSSDRLGNTEAFF. DNA for the CDR3: TGTGCCAGCAGTTCCGACAGGTTGGGGAACACTGAAGCTTTCTTT.

The V gene is TRBV3-1 (or the pseudogene TRBV3-2), the J gene TRBJ2-1, with 7 bases matching TRBD1. CDR3 length: 16 residues. J gave up 2 bases and V 1 base, and 5 bases lay outside the gene matches. CDR1 and CDR2 from the germline V gene are LGHDT and YNNKEL (reference sequence). The DNA for the CDR3 is TGTGCCAGCAGCCAAGTAAAGGGGGCAACCTACAATGAGCAGTTCTTC. Protein: CASSQVKGATYNEQFF.

The V and J genes are TRBV19 and TRBJ2-7, with a possible D match to TRBD1 (6 bases). The V gene lost 5 bases and the J gene lost 1 base, with 27 bases spanning the gap. The CDR3 extends over 19 amino acids. Germline lookup yields CDR1 LNHDA and CDR2 SQIVND (reference sequence). The CDR3: CASSQHPFWTDFKSYEQYV. CDR3 in DNA: TGTGCCAGTAGTCAACACCCCTTTTGGACAGACTTCAAGTCCTACGAGCAGTACGTC.

This clone occurred once. This chain uses TRBV18 with TRBJ1-1, with TRBD1 matching 10 bases. Germline trimming cut 1 base from V and 4 bases from J; bases unmatched to any gene: 12. The germline gives CDR1 KGHSH, CDR2 LQKENI. The CDR3 length is 18 residues. Here the CDR3 DNA reads TGTGCCAGCTCACCACGTGGGACAGGGGTCACTAGGGGCACTGAAGCTTTCTTT. It codes for CASSPRGTGVTRGTEAFF.